The rows below give T cell receptor beta chains drawn from one sample of a study of T-cell memory formation after mild COVID-19. One entry per CDR3 protein, called by TCRdb with MiXCR from the 5' RACE reads. The sample shows 350,000 to 500,000 distinct CDR3 sequences, 20% to 30% of them seen only once. Sequenced input: PBMCs or a T cell subset sorted from them (not recorded which). The receptors here all came from an adult woman who had mild COVID-19 (a few samples of this study predate the infection). Cell type and time point are not known. Both conserved end residues are part of each CDR3. A D gene is named only where the DNA matches it firmly. Size is stated for part of the rows, as once, few or many counts, or as a class when the clone is expanded.

CDR3aa,CDR3nt,abundance,len,d_gene,v_gene,j_gene
CASSLATGSPFF,TGTGCCAGCAGCTTAGCGACCGGGTCCCCGTTCTTC,.,12,.,TRBV7-9,TRBJ2-1
CASTRGTSGALAKNIQYF,TGTGCCAGCACCAGAGGGACTAGCGGGGCCCTAGCCAAAAACATTCAGTACTTC,.,18,TRBD2,TRBV12-3/TRBV12-4,TRBJ2-4
CASSYGQGVSYEQYF,TGTGCCAGCAGTTACGGGCAGGGGGTCTCCTACGAGCAGTACTTC,.,15,TRBD1,TRBV6-5,TRBJ2-7
CASSLGAGDPYEQYF,TGTGCCAGCAGTCTGGGGGCGGGGGACCCCTACGAGCAGTACTTC,.,15,.,TRBV12-3/TRBV12-4,TRBJ2-7
CASNRDYEQYF,TGTGCCAGCAACAGGGACTACGAGCAGTACTTC,once,11,.,TRBV5-6,TRBJ2-7
CASSDSGAGAPYEQYF,TGTGCCAGCAGTGACTCCGGGGCGGGAGCCCCCTACGAGCAGTACTTC,.,16,TRBD2,TRBV6-6,TRBJ2-7
CSAREGTGNQPQHF,TGCAGCGCTCGGGAGGGGACAGGAAATCAGCCCCAGCATTTT,few,14,TRBD1,TRBV29-1,TRBJ1-5
CASSLDGTGSGANVLTF,TGTGCCAGCAGCTTAGATGGCACAGGGTCCGGGGCCAACGTCCTGACTTTC,few,17,.,TRBV11-3,TRBJ2-6
CATSDPVEGEQFF,TGTGCCACCAGTGATCCCGTCGAGGGAGAGCAGTTCTTC,few,13,.,TRBV24-1,TRBJ2-1
CASSSFSGKNGANVLTF,TGTGCCAGCAGCTCTTTTAGCGGGAAAAATGGGGCCAACGTCCTGACTTTC,few,17,TRBD2,TRBV7-9,TRBJ2-6
CASSPPDRVGPQYF,TGTGCCAGCAGCCCCCCCGACAGGGTAGGACCCCAGTACTTC,.,14,TRBD1,TRBV7-2,TRBJ2-5
CASSVRGQGLAKNIQYF,TGTGCCAGCAGTGTGCGAGGACAGGGGCTAGCCAAAAACATTCAGTACTTC,.,17,TRBD1,TRBV2,TRBJ2-4
CATSDYRVQFNEQFF,TGTGCCACCAGTGATTATAGGGTCCAATTCAATGAGCAGTTCTTC,.,15,.,TRBV24-1,TRBJ2-1
CASSPGIRADSNQPQHF,TGTGCCAGCAGCCCAGGGATCCGGGCAGATAGCAATCAGCCCCAGCATTTT,.,17,.,TRBV7-6,TRBJ1-5
CASSPGLAGVSGQYF,TGTGCCAGCAGTCCGGGACTAGCGGGAGTCTCCGGGCAGTACTTC,.,15,TRBD2,TRBV27,TRBJ2-7
CASSGSVGQGENIQYF,TGCGCCAGCAGTGGTTCTGTGGGGCAGGGGGAAAACATTCAGTACTTC,few,16,TRBD1,TRBV4-1,TRBJ2-4
CASSQARLETQYF,TGCGCCAGCAGCCAAGCCCGGTTAGAGACCCAGTACTTC,.,13,.,TRBV4-1,TRBJ2-5
CASSLRGHEQYF,TGTGCCAGCAGCTTAAGGGGCCACGAGCAGTACTTC,.,12,.,TRBV7-2,TRBJ2-7
CASSFAPTGGNPDTQYF,TGCGCCAGCAGCTTCGCCCCGACAGGGGGTAACCCAGATACGCAGTATTTT,few,17,TRBD1,TRBV5-1,TRBJ2-3
CASSFEGRSTEAFF,TGTGCCAGCAGTTTTGAAGGCAGAAGCACTGAAGCTTTCTTT,few,14,.,TRBV12-3/TRBV12-4,TRBJ1-1
CASSPSDRPYDEAFF,TGTGCCAGCTCACCTTCAGACAGACCCTACGACGAAGCTTTCTTT,.,15,.,TRBV18,TRBJ1-1
CASSLGNRASYNEQFF,TGTGCCAGCAGCTTAGGAAACAGGGCCAGCTACAATGAGCAGTTCTTC,many,16,.,TRBV7-6,TRBJ2-1
CATAGGPESKNIQYF,TGTGCTACGGCGGGGGGGCCGGAGTCCAAAAACATTCAGTACTTC,few,15,TRBD2,TRBV6-5,TRBJ2-4
CASSFGSHRGYEQYF,TGTGCCAGCAGTTTTGGGTCTCATCGGGGCTACGAGCAGTACTTC,.,15,.,TRBV12-3/TRBV12-4,TRBJ2-7
CASSLRNAGGIGEQYF,TGTGCCAGCAGCTTACGAAATGCAGGGGGGATTGGCGAGCAGTACTTC,.,16,.,TRBV7-6,TRBJ2-7
CASSRGGAGEPYEQYF,TGCGCCAGCAGCCGTGGAGGGGCAGGGGAACCCTACGAGCAGTACTTC,many,16,.,TRBV5-1,TRBJ2-7
CASSEHLTGELFF,TGTGCCAGCAGTGAACACCTCACCGGGGAGCTGTTTTTT,few,13,.,TRBV6-1,TRBJ2-2
CATSDVGSSYNEQFF,TGTGCCACCAGTGATGTGGGTAGCTCCTACAATGAGCAGTTCTTC,many,15,.,TRBV24-1,TRBJ2-1
CASSPQGFKTNYGYTF,TGTGCCAGCTCCCCTCAGGGGTTCAAGACAAACTATGGCTACACCTTC,.,16,.,TRBV18,TRBJ1-2